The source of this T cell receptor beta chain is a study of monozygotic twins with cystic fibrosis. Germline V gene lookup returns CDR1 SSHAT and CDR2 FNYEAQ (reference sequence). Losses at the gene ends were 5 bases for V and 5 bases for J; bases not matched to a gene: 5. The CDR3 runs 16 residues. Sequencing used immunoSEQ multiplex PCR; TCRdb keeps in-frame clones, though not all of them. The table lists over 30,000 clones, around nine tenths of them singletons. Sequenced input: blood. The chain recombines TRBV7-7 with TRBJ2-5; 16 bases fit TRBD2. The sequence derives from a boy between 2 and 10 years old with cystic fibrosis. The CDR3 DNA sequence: TGTGCCAGCAGCGGAGGGACTAGCGGGGGGGTGGAGACCCAGTACTTC. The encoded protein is CASSGGTSGGVETQYF. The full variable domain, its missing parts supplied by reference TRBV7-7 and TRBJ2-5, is GAGVSQSPRYKVTKRGQDVTLRCDPISSHATLYWYQQALGQGPEFLTYFNYEAQPDKSGLPSDRFSAERPEGSISTLTIQRTEQRDSAMYRCASSGGTSGGVETQYFGPGTRLLVL.